The entry that follows covers one T cell receptor beta chain sequence. The antigen remains unidentified. Since a much larger clone is just one base distant, this may be a read error. In the library, unique molecular identifiers were attached to individual cDNA molecules. In the source study's methods: Across samples, TCR counts had a median of about 92,000 and ranged from 23,224 to 690,600. TCRdb itself ran the RACE reads through MiXCR, one entry per CDR3 protein. These V and J calls rely on TCRdb rather than the paper's analysis. The table shows around 130,000 distinct CDR3 sequences, with roughly 9.5% occurring only once. This sample was included in a study of human T cells and chemical hapten exposure. Study results and caveats: After DPC sensitization, TCRs above 1 in 1000 frequency showed no change.

The CDR3 has 12 amino acids. V dropped 5 bases and J dropped 4 bases, with 11 bases sitting between them. The germline V gene encodes CDR1 SQVTM and CDR2 ANQGSEA. The time point denotes: healthy volunteer bleed at 2 weeks. Total RNA extraction was carried out from unfractionated whole blood. The chain combines TRBV29-1 with TRBJ2-5; D may be TRBD1 (6 bases). This TCR was sampled from a male donor in good health. Some clones in this sample may be carry-over from other donors' samples. The sequenced sample was whole blood. The CDR3 sequence: CSVQGLGETQYF. DNA for the CDR3: TGCAGCGTTCAGGGGTTAGGAGAGACCCAGTACTTC.